The 17 T cell receptor beta chains presented below share a single source sample, sequenced in a study of blood T cell repertoires in COVID-19. Profiling relied on immunoSEQ multiplex PCR, and the TCRdb table lists in-frame clones only, not all of them. The repertoire includes roughly 38,000 clones, roughly 73% of them detected once, and 25% to 35% sits in the top ten. Sequencing was performed on peripheral blood. The receptors were sampled from a man aged 55 to 70 with acute or convalescent COVID-19.

The chain combines TRBV5-4 with TRBJ1-2; 8 bases map to TRBD1. With V trimmed by 5 bases and J by 7 bases, 13 bases remained unmatched. CDR1 and CDR2 from the germline V gene are SGHNT and YYREEE (reference sequence). The CDR3 loop spans 15 amino acids. This CDR3 reads CASRPAGGGFSGYTF. CDR3 bases: TGTGCCAGCAGACCTGCAGGGGGCGGATTTTCTGGCTACACCTTC.

The chain has TRBV19 and TRBJ2-7, with D maybe TRBD1 (6 bases). V lost 3 bases to trimming and J lost 2 bases, with 14 bases between them. Germline V CDR1 and CDR2: LNHDA, SQIVND (reference sequence). There are 15 residues in the CDR3. The CDR3 nucleotides read TGTGCCAGTAGTATCCTTGGGGGCGGAACCTACGAGCAGTACTTC. This codes for CASSILGGGTYEQYF.

The V call is TRBV12-3 or TRBV12-4, the J call TRBJ2-7, with a possible D match to TRBD2 (6 bases). The CDR3 has 13 amino acids. Trimming cost V 4 bases and J 9 bases, with 16 bases left between them. The CDR3 reads CASSWVGGLGQYF. CDR3 sequence (DNA): TGTGCCAGCAGTTGGGTTGGGGGGTTGGGGCAGTACTTC.

The rearrangement uses TRBV5-1 and TRBJ2-5, with D perhaps matching TRBD2 (6 bases). Trimming shortened V by 2 bases and J by 7 bases, and 15 bases separated the two germline ends. The CDR3 runs to 14 residues. Germline CDR1 and CDR2: SGHRS and YFSETQ. CDR3 nucleotides: TGCGCCAGCAGCTTAAAAGCGGGTGCGGCGACCCAGTACTTC. Amino acid sequence: CASSLKAGAATQYF. Supplemented by reference TRBV5-1 and TRBJ2-5, the full variable domain reads KAGVTQTPRYLIKTRGQQVTLSCSPISGHRSVSWYQQTPGQGLQFLFEYFSETQRNKGNFPGRFSGRQFSNSRSEMNVSTLELGDSALYLCASSLKAGAATQYFGPGTRLLVL.

V usage is TRBV10-1 and J usage is TRBJ2-1; 13 nucleotides line up with TRBD2. Germline V CDR1 and CDR2: WNHNN, SYGVQD (reference sequence). V shed 2 bases, J shed 8 bases, and the junction held 3 bases outside the gene matches. This CDR3 contains 15 residues. The DNA for the CDR3 is TGCGCCAGCAGTGAGGGACTAGCGGGAGCCTATGAGCAGTTCTTC. Its protein product is CASSEGLAGAYEQFF.

The chain recombines TRBV11-2 with TRBJ2-6; 7 bases are a match to TRBD2. V lost 5 bases, J lost 2 bases, and 6 bases stayed unmatched. CDR3 length equals 16 residues. CDR1 SGHAT and CDR2 FQNNGV come from the germline V gene. The CDR3 nucleotides are TGTGCCAGCAGCCTGGTGGGGGGGGCTGGGGCCAACGTCCTGACTTTC. Amino acid sequence: CASSLVGGAGANVLTF.

The chain has TRBV11-2 and TRBJ1-1; TRBD1 aligns across 11 bases. The V segment lost 2 bases and the J segment 3 bases; nucleotides outside the gene matches: 11. CDR1 is SGHAT and CDR2 is FQNNGV in the germline V gene. The CDR3 sequence is 18 residues long. The CDR3: CASSLSGTGGIWDTEAFF. CDR3 sequence (DNA): TGTGCCAGCAGCTTATCCGGGACAGGGGGTATTTGGGACACTGAAGCTTTCTTT.

The chain has TRBV11-2 and TRBJ1-5, with TRBD1 matching over 7 bases. The CDR3 length is 14 residues. The V gene end was trimmed by 0 bases and the J gene end by 5 bases; junction bases not matched to a gene: 1. The V gene's germline CDR1 is SGHAT and CDR2 FQNNGV. CDR3 sequence: CASSLDRGDQPQHF. Here the CDR3 DNA reads TGTGCCAGCAGCTTAGACAGGGGGGATCAGCCCCAGCATTTT. Full variable domain (remainder filled in from reference TRBV11-2 and TRBJ1-5): EAGVAQSPRYKIIEKRQSVAFWCNPISGHATLYWYQQILGQGPKLLIQFQNNGVVDDSQLPKDRFSAERLKGVDSTLKIQPAKLEDSAVYLCASSLDRGDQPQHFGDGTRLSIL.

The J gene is TRBJ2-7, the V gene TRBV7-9; 7 nucleotides agree with TRBD2. The CDR3 loop spans 14 amino acids. V dropped 4 bases and J dropped 3; count of bases not matched to a gene: 6. The germline CDR1 and CDR2 sequences are SEHNR and FQNEAQ (reference sequence). In nucleotides, the CDR3 is TGTGCCAGCAGCTCTCGGCGGGAGCACTACGAGCAGTACTTC. This gives the protein CASSSRREHYEQYF. Combining the CDR3 with reference TRBV7-9 and TRBJ2-7 gives the whole variable domain DTGVSQNPRHKITKRGQNVTFRCDPISEHNRLYWYRQTLGQGPEFLTYFQNEAQLEKSRLLSDRFSAERPKGSFSTLEIQRTEQGDSAMYLCASSSRREHYEQYFGPGTRLTVT.

V gene TRBV25-1 combines with J gene TRBJ2-1; D might be TRBD1 (6 bases). CDR1 is MGHDK, CDR2 SYGVNS, per germline. This CDR3 is 15 amino acids long. V lost 3 bases to trimming and J lost 15 bases, with 24 bases between them. DNA of the CDR3: TGTGCCAGCAGTGACCAAACAGGGTTGGCGCCTAAGGTGTTCTTC. Encoded protein: CASSDQTGLAPKVFF.

The chain joins TRBV19 to TRBJ1-5, with D perhaps matching TRBD1 (5 bases). V was pared by 7 bases and J by 4 bases, with 17 bases between. The CDR3 sequence is 15 residues long. Germline-derived CDR1 and CDR2 are LNHDA and SQIVND (reference sequence). CDR3 DNA sequence: TGTGCCAGTACCATAAGGGGATTGGGTAATCAGCCCCAGCATTTT. Its protein is CASTIRGLGNQPQHF. The entire variable domain, with the rest obtained from reference TRBV19 and TRBJ1-5, is as follows: DGGITQSPKYLFRKEGQNVTLSCEQNLNHDAMYWYRQDPGQGLRLIYYSQIVNDFQKGDIAEGYSVSREKKESFPLTVTSAQKNPTAFYLCASTIRGLGNQPQHFGDGTRLSIL.

V and J are TRBV19 and TRBJ1-2; D not certain. V was trimmed by 6 bases and J by 4 bases, leaving 18 bases between them. In germline, CDR1 is LNHDA, CDR2 SQIVND (reference sequence). The CDR3 has 15 amino acids. In nucleotides, the CDR3 is TGTGCCAGTAGGGGGAACACGCGAGGGAGCTATGGCTACACCTTC. Protein sequence: CASRGNTRGSYGYTF.

V and J are TRBV11-2 and TRBJ2-1, with TRBD2 matching over 13 bases. V lost 5 bases to trimming and J lost 10 bases; unmatched junction nucleotides: 8. The CDR3 is made up of 15 amino acids. The germline CDR1 and CDR2 sequences are SGHAT and FQNNGV. The CDR3 region has the DNA TGTGCCAGCAGCCCCCCGGGACTAGCGGGACCCGAGCAGTTCTTC. Protein product: CASSPPGLAGPEQFF.

The chain combines TRBV29-1 with TRBJ2-7; 12 bases align to TRBD2. Per germline, CDR1 SQVTM and CDR2 ANQGSEA. This CDR3 contains 13 residues. J gave up 4 bases and V 8 bases, and 6 bases lay outside the gene matches. The CDR3 region is CSTSLAGGYEQYF. CDR3 nucleotides: TGCAGCACATCACTAGCGGGAGGATACGAGCAGTACTTC.

The sample holds a few counts of this clone. V and J are TRBV6-5 and TRBJ2-2; 7 bases map to TRBD2. V trimming: 2 bases; J trimming: 1 base; junction bases outside the gene matches: 1. Germline CDR1 reads MNHEY; CDR2 reads SVGAGI. The CDR3 contains 15 residues. Here the CDR3 reads CASSYLAVNTGELFF. DNA of the CDR3: TGTGCCAGCAGTTACCTAGCGGTGAACACCGGGGAGCTGTTTTTT.

J is TRBJ2-1 and V is TRBV29-1; D may be TRBD1 (5 bases). The germline gives CDR1 SQVTM, CDR2 ANQGSEA. The V gene lost 7 bases and the J gene lost 0 bases, with 16 bases spanning the gap. CDR3 length: 15 residues. The CDR3 region has the DNA TGCAGCGCACATCCGACAGAAGGCTCCTACAATGAGCAGTTCTTC. Translated: CSAHPTEGSYNEQFF.

V and J are TRBV4-3 and TRBJ2-3, with TRBD1 matching over 7 bases. V was pared by 0 bases and J by 3 bases, with 6 bases of the junction left unmatched. The CDR3 sequence is 16 residues long. Germline V lookup: CDR1 LGHNA, CDR2 YSLEER. In DNA, the CDR3 is TGCGCCAGCAGCCAAGAAGGCTCCAGGGGGACAGATACGCAGTATTTT. The encoded protein is CASSQEGSRGTDTQYF.